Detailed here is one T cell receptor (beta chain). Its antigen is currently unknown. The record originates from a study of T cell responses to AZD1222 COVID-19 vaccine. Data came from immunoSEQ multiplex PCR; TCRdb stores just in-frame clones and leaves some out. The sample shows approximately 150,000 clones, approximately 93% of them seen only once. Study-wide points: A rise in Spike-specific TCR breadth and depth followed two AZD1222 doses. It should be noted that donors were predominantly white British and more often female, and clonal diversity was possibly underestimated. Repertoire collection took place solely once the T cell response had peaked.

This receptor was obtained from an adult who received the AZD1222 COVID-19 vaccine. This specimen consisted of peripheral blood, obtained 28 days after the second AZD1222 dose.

The CDR3 DNA sequence: TGTGCCAGCCAGCTGGTTGGCAGGTGGGGGACTAGCAATCAGCCCCAGCATTTT. It translates to CASQLVGRWGTSNQPQHF. This sequence joins TRBV28 and TRBJ1-5, with a tentative D call TRBD1 (5 bases). Germline V gene sequence: CDR1 MDHEN, CDR2 SYDVKM. Trimming removed 8 bases from V and 0 bases from J, with 23 bases in between. The CDR3 is 18 residues long.